This T cell receptor (beta chain) was recorded in a study of blood T cell repertoires in COVID-19. Study background: The analysed material was cDNA or gDNA that came from T cells, B-cell-depleted T cells, or PBMCs.

Trimming shortened V by 4 bases and J by 4 bases, and 10 bases separated the two germline ends. Germline loops: CDR1 SGHTA, CDR2 FQGTGA. This CDR3 region has 13 residues. The method was immunoSEQ multiplex PCR; TCRdb's version includes in-frame clones alone and lacks a portion of them. The sample consists of some 240,000 clones, around 90% of them appearing once. What was sequenced was peripheral blood. This chain connects TRBV7-3 to TRBJ1-1; no clear D gene. This receptor was taken from a man between 60 and 70 years old who had recovered from COVID-19. For the CDR3, the DNA is TGTGCCAGCAGCTCCCGCAGGTCCACTGAAGCTTTCTTT. This translates into CASSSRRSTEAFF.